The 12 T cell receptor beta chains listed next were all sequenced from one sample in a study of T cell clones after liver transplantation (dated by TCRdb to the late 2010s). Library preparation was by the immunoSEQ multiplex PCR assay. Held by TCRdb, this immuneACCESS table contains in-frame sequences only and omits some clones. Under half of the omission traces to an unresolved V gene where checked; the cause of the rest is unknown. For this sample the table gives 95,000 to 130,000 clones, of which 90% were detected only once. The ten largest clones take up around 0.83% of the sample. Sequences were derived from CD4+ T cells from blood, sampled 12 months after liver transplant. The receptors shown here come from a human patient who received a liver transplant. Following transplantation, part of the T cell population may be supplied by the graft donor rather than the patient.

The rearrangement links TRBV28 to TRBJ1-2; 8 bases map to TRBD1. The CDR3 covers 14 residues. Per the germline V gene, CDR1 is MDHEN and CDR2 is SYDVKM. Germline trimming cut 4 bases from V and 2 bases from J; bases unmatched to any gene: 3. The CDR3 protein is CASSSGGVNYGYTF. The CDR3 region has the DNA TGTGCCAGCAGTTCAGGGGGCGTAAACTATGGCTACACCTTC.

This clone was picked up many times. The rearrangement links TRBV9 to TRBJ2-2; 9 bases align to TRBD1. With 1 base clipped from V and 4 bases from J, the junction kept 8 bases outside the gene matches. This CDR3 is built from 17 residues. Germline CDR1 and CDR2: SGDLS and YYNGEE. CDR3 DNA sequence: TGTGCCAGCAGCGTACTGGGACAGGGTGCGAGCACCGGGGAGCTGTTTTTT. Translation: CASSVLGQGASTGELFF.

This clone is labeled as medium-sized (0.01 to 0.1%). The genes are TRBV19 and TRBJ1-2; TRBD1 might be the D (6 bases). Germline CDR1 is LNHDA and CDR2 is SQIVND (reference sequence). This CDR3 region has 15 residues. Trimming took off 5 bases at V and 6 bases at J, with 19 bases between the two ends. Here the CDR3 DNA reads TGTGCCAGTAGTCGTACTTACAGGGTGACGGATGGCTACACCTTC. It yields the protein CASSRTYRVTDGYTF.

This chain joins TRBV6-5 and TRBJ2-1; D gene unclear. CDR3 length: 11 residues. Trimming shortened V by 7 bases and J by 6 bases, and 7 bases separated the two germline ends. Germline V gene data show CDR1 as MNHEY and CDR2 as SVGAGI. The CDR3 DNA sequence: TGTGCCAGCATTGGCGGCAATGAGCAGTTCTTC. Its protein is CASIGGNEQFF.

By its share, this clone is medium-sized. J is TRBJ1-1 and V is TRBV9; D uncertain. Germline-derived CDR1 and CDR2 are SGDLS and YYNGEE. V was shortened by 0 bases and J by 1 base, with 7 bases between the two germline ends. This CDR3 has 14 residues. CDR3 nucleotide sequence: TGTGCCAGCAGCGTAGGACCGTCGAACACTGAAGCTTTCTTT. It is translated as CASSVGPSNTEAFF.

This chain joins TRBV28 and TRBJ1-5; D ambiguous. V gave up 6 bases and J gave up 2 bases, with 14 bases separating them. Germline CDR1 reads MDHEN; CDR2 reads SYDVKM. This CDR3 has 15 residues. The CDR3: CASSTPGEGNQPQHF. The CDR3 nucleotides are TGTGCCAGCAGCACTCCTGGTGAGGGCAATCAGCCCCAGCATTTT.

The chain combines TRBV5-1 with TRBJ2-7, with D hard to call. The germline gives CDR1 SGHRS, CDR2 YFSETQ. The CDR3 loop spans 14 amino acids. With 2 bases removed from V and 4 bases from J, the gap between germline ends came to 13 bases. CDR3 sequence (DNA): TGCGCCAGCAGCTTAAATACACCATCTTACGAGCAGTACTTC. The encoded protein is CASSLNTPSYEQYF.

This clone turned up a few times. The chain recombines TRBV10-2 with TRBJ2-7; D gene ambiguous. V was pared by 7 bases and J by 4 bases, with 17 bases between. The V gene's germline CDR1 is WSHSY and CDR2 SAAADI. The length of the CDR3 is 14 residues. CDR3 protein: CASKLGHIDYEQYF. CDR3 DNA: TGCGCCAGCAAATTAGGGCATATTGATTACGAGCAGTACTTC.

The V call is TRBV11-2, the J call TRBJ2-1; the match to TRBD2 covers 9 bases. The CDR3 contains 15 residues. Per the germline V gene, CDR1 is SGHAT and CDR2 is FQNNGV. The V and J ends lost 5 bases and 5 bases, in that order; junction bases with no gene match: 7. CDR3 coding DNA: TGTGCCAGCAGCGCACGACTAGCGGAGAACAATGAGCAGTTCTTC. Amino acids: CASSARLAENNEQFF.

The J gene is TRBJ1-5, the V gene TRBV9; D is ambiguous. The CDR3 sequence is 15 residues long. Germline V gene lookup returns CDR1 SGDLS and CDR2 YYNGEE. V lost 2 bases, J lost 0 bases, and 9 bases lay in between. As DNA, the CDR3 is TGTGCCAGCAGCGTGGACGGCAATAGCAATCAGCCCCAGCATTTT. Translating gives CASSVDGNSNQPQHF.

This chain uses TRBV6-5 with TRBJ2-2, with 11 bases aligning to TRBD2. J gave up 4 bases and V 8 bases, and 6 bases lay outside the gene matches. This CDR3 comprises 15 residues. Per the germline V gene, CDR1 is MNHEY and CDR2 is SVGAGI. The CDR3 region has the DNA TGTGCCAGCTCTAGCGGGAGGCCGTCCACCGGGGAGCTGTTTTTT. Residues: CASSSGRPSTGELFF.

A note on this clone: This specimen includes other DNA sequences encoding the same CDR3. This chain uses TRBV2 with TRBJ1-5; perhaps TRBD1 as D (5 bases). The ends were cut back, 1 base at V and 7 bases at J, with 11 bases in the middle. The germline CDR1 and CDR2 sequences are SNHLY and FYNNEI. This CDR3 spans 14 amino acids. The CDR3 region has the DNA TGTGCCAGCAGTGAAGGGCAGGGCGAACAGCCCCAGCATTTT. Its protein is CASSEGQGEQPQHF. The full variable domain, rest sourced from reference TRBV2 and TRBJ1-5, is EPEVTQTPSHQVTQMGQEVILRCVPISNHLYFYWYRQILGQKVEFLVSFYNNEISEKSEIFDDQFSVERPDGSNFTLKIRSTKLEDSAMYFCASSEGQGEQPQHFGDGTRLSIL.